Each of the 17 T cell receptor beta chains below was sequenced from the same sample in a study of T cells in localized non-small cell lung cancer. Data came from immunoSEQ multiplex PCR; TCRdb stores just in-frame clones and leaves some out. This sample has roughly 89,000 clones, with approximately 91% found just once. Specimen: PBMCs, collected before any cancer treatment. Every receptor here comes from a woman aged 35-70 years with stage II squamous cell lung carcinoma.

The CDR3 DNA sequence: TGTGCCAGCAGCGTAGGTCCCCCTGACAATGAGCAGTTCTTC. Translation: CASSVGPPDNEQFF. V is TRBV9 and J is TRBJ2-1; D is unresolved. Germline V CDR1 and CDR2: SGDLS, YYNGEE. The length of the CDR3 is 14 residues. V gave up 0 bases and J gave up 5 bases, with 9 bases separating them.

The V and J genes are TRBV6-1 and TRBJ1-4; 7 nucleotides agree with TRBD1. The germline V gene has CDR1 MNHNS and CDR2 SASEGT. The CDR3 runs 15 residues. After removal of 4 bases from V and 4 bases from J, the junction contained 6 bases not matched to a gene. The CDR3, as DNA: TGTGCCAGCAGTGGATGGGACAGCATTAATGAAAAACTGTTTTTT. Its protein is CASSGWDSINEKLFF.

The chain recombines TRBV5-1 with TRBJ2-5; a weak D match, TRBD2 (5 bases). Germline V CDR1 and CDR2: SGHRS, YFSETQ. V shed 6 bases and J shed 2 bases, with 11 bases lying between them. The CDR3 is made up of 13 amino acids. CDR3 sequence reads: CASTPGGQETQYF. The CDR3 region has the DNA TGCGCCAGCACTCCTGGCGGGCAAGAGACCCAGTACTTC. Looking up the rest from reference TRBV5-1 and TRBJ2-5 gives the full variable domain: KAGVTQTPRYLIKTRGQQVTLSCSPISGHRSVSWYQQTPGQGLQFLFEYFSETQRNKGNFPGRFSGRQFSNSRSEMNVSTLELGDSALYLCASTPGGQETQYFGPGTRLLVL.

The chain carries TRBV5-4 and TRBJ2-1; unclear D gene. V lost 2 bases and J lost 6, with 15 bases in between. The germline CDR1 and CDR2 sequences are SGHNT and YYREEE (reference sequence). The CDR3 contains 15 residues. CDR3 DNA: TGTGCCAGCAGCTTCGGGCCTGCCGTGGGCAATGAGCAGTTCTTC. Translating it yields CASSFGPAVGNEQFF.

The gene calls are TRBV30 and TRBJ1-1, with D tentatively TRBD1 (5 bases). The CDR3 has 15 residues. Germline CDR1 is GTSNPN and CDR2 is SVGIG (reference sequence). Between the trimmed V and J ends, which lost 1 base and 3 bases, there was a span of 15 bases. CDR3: CAWSAWGPRDTEAFF. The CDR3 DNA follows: TGTGCCTGGAGTGCTTGGGGACCCAGGGACACTGAAGCTTTCTTT.

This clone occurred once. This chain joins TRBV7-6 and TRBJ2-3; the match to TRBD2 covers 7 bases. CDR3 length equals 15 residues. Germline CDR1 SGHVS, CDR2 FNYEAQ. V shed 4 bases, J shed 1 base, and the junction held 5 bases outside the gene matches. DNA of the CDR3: TGTGCCAGCAGCTACCGACTAGCAGGCACAGATACGCAGTATTTT. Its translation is CASSYRLAGTDTQYF.

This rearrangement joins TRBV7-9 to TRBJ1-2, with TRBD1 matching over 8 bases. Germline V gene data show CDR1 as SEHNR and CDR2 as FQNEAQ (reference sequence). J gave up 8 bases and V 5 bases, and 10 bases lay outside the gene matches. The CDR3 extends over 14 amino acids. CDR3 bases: TGTGCCAGCAGCGGAGGACAGGGAGGAGAGGGCTACACCTTC. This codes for CASSGGQGGEGYTF. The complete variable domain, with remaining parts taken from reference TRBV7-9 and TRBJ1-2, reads DTGVSQNPRHKITKRGQNVTFRCDPISEHNRLYWYRQTLGQGPEFLTYFQNEAQLEKSRLLSDRFSAERPKGSFSTLEIQRTEQGDSAMYLCASSGGQGGEGYTFGSGTRLTVV.

The CDR3 sequence: CASSITRNGVNYGYTF. The DNA for the CDR3 is TGTGCCAGTAGTATCACTCGGAACGGCGTAAACTATGGCTACACCTTC. The chain is built from TRBV19 and TRBJ1-2; D unresolved. Trimming cost V 3 bases and J 2 bases, with 16 bases left between them. The CDR3 has 16 residues. Germline CDR1 and CDR2: LNHDA and SQIVND (reference sequence).

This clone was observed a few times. The chain's CDR3 is CAWSGSAFGYTF. The CDR3 coding sequence is TGTGCCTGGAGTGGGTCCGCGTTTGGCTACACCTTC. The rearrangement uses TRBV30 and TRBJ1-2; D not certain. The germline CDR1 and CDR2 sequences are GTSNPN and SVGIG (reference sequence). The CDR3 consists of 12 residues. The ends were cut back, 1 base at V and 7 bases at J, with 10 bases in the middle.

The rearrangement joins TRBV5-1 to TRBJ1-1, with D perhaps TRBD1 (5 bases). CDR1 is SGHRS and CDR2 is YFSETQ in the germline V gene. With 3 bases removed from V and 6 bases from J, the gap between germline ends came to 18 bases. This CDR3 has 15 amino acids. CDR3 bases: TGCGCCAGCAGCTCGGGGAGCCCAGGGTTGGCTGAAGCTTTCTTT. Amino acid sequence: CASSSGSPGLAEAFF.

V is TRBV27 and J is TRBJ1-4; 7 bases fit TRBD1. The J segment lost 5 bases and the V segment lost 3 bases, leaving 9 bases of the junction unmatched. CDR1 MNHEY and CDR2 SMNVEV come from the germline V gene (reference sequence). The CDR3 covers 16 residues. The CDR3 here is CASSFGATGRNEKLFF. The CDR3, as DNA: TGTGCCAGCAGTTTCGGGGCGACAGGGAGGAATGAAAAACTGTTTTTT.

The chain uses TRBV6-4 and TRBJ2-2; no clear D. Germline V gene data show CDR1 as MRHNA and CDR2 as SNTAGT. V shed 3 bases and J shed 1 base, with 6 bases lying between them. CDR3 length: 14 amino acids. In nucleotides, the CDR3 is TGTGCCAGCAGTGAGGAACTGAACACCGGGGAGCTGTTTTTT. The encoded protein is CASSEELNTGELFF.

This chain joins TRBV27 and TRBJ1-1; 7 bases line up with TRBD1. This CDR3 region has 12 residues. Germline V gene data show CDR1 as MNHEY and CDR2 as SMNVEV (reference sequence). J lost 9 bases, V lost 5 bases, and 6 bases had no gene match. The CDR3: CASSPNRGKAFF. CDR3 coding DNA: TGTGCCAGCAGTCCTAACAGGGGAAAAGCTTTCTTT.

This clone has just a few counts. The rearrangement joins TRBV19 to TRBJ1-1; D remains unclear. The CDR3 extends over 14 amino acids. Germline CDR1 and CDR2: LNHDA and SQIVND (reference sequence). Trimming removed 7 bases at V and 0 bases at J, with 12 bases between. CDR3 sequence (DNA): TGTGCCAGTACCCCAAAGGCGCTGAACACTGAAGCTTTCTTT. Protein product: CASTPKALNTEAFF.

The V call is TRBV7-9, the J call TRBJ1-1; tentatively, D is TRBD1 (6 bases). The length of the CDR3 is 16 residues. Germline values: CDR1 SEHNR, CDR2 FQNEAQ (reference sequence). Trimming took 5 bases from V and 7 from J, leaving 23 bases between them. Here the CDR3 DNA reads TGTGCCAGCAGCCGAGGTGAGGGTGGGGGCGCAGATGAAGCTTTCTTT. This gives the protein CASSRGEGGGADEAFF.

The CDR3 nucleotides are TGTGCCAGTAGTGTAAGGGACACTGAAGCTTTCTTT. Protein product: CASSVRDTEAFF. The chain links TRBV19 to TRBJ1-1; D gene unclear. V gave up 5 bases and J gave up 3 bases, with 7 bases separating them. Germline V gene sequence: CDR1 LNHDA, CDR2 SQIVND (reference sequence). This CDR3 is built from 12 residues.

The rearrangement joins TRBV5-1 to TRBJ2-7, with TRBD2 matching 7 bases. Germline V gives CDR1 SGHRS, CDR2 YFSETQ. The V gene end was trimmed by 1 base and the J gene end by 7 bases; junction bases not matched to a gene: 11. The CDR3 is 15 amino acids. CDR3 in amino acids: CASSLRGESSGEQYF. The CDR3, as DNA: TGCGCCAGCAGCTTGCGGGGGGAGTCCTCGGGGGAGCAGTACTTC.